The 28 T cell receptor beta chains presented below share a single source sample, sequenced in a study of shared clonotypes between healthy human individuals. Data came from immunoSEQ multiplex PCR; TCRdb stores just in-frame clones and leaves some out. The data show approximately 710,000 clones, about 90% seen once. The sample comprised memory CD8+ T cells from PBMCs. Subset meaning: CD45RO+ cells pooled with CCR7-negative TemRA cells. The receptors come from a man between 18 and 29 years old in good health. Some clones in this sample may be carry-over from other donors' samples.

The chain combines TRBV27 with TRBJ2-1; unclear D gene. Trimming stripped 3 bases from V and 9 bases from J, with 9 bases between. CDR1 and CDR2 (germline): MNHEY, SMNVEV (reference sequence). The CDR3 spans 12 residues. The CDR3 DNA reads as TGTGCCAGCAGTTTCACTTCCCGTGAGCAGTTCTTC. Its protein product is CASSFTSREQFF.

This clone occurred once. CDR3 loop: CASSFRAPTEAFF. The CDR3, as DNA: TGTGCCAGCAGTTTTCGGGCACCCACTGAAGCTTTCTTT. The chain recombines TRBV27 with TRBJ1-1, with D unclear. The CDR3 has 13 residues. The germline V gene has CDR1 MNHEY and CDR2 SMNVEV (reference sequence). The V end lost 3 bases, the J end lost 4 bases, and 9 bases lay between the germline ends.

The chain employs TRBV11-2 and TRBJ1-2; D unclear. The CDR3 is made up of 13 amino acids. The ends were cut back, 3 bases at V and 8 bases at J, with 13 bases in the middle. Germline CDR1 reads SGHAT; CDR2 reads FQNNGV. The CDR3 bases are TGTGCCAGCAGCTTGTCGGTGTCCCGGGGCTACACCTTC. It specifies CASSLSVSRGYTF.

CDR3 sequence reads: CASSIEGSPLHF. The CDR3 coding sequence is TGTGCCAGTAGTATAGAAGGATCACCCCTCCACTTT. The chain combines TRBV19 with TRBJ1-6, with D unresolved. Trimming shortened V by 0 bases and J by 10 bases, and 4 bases separated the two germline ends. CDR3 length: 12 amino acids. Germline-derived CDR1 and CDR2 are LNHDA and SQIVND (reference sequence).

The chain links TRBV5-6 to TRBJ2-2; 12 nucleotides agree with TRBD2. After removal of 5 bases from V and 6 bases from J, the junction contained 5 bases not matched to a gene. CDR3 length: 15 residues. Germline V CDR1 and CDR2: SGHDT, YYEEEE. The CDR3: CASSLTSGSAGELFF. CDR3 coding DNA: TGTGCCAGCAGTCTGACTAGCGGGAGCGCCGGGGAGCTGTTTTTT.

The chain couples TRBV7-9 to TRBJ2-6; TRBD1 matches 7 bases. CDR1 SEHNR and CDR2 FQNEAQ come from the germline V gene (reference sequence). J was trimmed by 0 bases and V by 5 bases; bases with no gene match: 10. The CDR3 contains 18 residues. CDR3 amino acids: CASSVPGQTLSGANVLTF. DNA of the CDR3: TGTGCCAGCAGCGTACCGGGACAGACCCTCTCTGGGGCCAACGTCCTGACTTTC.

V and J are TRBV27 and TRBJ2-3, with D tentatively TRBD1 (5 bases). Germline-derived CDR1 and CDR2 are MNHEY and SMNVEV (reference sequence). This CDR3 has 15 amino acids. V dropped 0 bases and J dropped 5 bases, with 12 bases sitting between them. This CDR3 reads CASSLSQGSGDTQYF. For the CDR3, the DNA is TGTGCCAGCAGTTTATCGCAGGGATCGGGAGATACGCAGTATTTT.

The chain's CDR3 is CASSPIAGGITDTQYF. For the CDR3, the DNA is TGTGCCAGCAGCCCCATTGCGGGAGGCATCACAGATACGCAGTATTTT. The chain couples TRBV14 to TRBJ2-3, with 8 positions matching TRBD2. With 4 bases clipped from V and 2 bases from J, the junction kept 8 bases outside the gene matches. CDR1 and CDR2 (germline): SGHDN, FVKESK. The CDR3 contains 16 residues.

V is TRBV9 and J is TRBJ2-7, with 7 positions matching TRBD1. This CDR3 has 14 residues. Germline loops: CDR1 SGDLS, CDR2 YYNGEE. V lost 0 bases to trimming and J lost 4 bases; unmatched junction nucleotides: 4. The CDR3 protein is CASSVGSRGYEQYF. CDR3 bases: TGTGCCAGCAGCGTAGGGTCCAGGGGGTACGAGCAGTACTTC.

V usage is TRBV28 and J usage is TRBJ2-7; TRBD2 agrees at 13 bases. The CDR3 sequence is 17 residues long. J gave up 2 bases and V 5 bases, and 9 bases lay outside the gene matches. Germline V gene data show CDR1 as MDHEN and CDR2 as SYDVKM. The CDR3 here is CASSLIEGLAGAYEQYF. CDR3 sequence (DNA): TGTGCCAGCAGTCTCATAGAAGGACTAGCGGGAGCCTACGAGCAGTACTTC.

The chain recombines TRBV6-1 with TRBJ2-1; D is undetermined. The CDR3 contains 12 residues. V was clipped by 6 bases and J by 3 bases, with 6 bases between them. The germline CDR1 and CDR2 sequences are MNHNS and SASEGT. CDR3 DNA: TGTGCCAGCAGCGGCTACTACAATGAGCAGTTCTTC. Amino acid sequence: CASSGYYNEQFF.

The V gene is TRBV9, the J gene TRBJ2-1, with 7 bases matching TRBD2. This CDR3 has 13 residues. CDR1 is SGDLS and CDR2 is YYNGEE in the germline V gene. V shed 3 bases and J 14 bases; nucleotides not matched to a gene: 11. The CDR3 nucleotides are TGTGCCAGCAGCGCCCTCGCGGGGGAGATTGAGTTCTTC. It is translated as CASSALAGEIEFF. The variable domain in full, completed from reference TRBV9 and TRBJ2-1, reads DSGVTQTPKHLITATGQRVTLRCSPRSGDLSVYWYQQSLDQGLQFLIQYYNGEERAKGNILERFSAQQFPDLHSELNLSSLELGDSALYFCASSALAGEIEFFGPGTRLTVL.

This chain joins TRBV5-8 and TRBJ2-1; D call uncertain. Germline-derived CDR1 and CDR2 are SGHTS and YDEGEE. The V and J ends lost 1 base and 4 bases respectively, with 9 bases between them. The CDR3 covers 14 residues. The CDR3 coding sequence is TGTGCCAGCAGCTTGCGGGCAAAGTACAATGAGCAGTTCTTC. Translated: CASSLRAKYNEQFF.

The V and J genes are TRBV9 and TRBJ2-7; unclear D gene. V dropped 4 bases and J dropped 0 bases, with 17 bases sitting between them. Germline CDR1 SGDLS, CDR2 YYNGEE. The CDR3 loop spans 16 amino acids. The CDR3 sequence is CASSLAEGSYSYEQYF. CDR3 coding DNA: TGTGCCAGCAGCCTGGCCGAAGGCTCCTACTCCTACGAGCAGTACTTC.

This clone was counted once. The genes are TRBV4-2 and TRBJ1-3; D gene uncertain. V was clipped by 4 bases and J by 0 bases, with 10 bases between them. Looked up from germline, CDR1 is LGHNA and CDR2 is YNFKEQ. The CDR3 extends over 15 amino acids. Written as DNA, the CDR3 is TGTGCCAGCAGCCCGGACCGGAGCTCTGGAAACACCATATATTTT. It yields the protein CASSPDRSSGNTIYF.

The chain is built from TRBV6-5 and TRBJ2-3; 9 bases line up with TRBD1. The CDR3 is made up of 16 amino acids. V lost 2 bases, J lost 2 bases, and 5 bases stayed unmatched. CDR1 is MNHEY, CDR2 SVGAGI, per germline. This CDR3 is CASSYADRGDTDTQYF. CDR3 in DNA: TGTGCCAGCAGTTACGCGGACAGGGGCGACACAGATACGCAGTATTTT.

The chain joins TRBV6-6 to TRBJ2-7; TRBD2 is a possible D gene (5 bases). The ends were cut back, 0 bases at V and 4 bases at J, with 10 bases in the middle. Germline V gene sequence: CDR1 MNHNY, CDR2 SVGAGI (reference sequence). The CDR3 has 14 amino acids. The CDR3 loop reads CASSYSNGVYEQYF. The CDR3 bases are TGTGCCAGCAGTTACTCGAACGGGGTATACGAGCAGTACTTC.

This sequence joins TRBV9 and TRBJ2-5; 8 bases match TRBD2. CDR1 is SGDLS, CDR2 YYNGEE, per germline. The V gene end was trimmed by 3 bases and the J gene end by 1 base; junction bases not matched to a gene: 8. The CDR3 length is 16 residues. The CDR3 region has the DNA TGTGCCAGCAGCGAGGGCCAGCGGGAGTTCCAAGAGACCCAGTACTTC. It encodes CASSEGQREFQETQYF.

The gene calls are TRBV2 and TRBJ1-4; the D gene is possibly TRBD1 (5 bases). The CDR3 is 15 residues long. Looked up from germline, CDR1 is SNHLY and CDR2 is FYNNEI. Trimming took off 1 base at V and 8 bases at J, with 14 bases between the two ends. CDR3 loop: CASSEDLGLGEKLFF. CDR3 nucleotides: TGTGCCAGCAGTGAAGATTTGGGGCTGGGGGAAAAACTGTTTTTT.

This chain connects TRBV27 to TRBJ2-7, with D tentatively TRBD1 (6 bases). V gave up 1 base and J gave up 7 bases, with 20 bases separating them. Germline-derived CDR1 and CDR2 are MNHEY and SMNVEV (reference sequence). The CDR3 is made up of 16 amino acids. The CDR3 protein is CASSLWAPADSSEQYF. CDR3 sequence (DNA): TGTGCCAGCAGTTTATGGGCTCCCGCGGACAGTTCGGAGCAGTACTTC.

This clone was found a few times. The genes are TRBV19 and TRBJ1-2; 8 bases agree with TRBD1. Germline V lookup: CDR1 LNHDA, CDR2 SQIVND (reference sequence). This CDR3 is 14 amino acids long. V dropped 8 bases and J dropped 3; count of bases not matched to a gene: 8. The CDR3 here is CASWGRGPYYGYTF. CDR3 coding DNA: TGTGCCAGTTGGGGCAGGGGGCCTTACTATGGCTACACCTTC. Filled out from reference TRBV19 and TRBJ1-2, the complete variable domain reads DGGITQSPKYLFRKEGQNVTLSCEQNLNHDAMYWYRQDPGQGLRLIYYSQIVNDFQKGDIAEGYSVSREKKESFPLTVTSAQKNPTAFYLCASWGRGPYYGYTFGSGTRLTVV.

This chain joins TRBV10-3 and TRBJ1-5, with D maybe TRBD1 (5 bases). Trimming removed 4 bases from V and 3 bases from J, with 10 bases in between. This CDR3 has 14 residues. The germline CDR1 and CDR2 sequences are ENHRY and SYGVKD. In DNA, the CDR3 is TGTGCCATCAGTGCAAGGGACGACAATCAGCCCCAGCATTTT. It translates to CAISARDDNQPQHF.

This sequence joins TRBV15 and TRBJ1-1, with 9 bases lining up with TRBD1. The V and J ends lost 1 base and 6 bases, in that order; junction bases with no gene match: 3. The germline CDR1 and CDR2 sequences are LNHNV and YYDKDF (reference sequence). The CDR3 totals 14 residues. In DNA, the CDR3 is TGTGCCACCAGCAGAGTCAGACAGGGGGCTGAAGCTTTCTTT. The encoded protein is CATSRVRQGAEAFF.

CDR3 nucleotide sequence: TGTGCCAGCAGCTTCGGGACAGGGGGCGGCTATGGCTACACCTTC. It specifies CASSFGTGGGYGYTF. The chain carries TRBV7-2 and TRBJ1-2; 12 positions match TRBD1. The germline V gene has CDR1 SGHTA and CDR2 FQGNSA. Trimming cost V 3 bases and J 4 bases; bases outside gene matches: 3. The CDR3 covers 15 residues.

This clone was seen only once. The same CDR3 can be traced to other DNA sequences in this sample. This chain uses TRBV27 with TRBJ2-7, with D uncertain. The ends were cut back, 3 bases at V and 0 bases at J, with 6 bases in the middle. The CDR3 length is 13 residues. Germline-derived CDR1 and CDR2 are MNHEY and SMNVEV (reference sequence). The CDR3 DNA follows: TGTGCCAGCAGTTTTAGTGCCTCCTACGAGCAGTACTTC. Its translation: CASSFSASYEQYF.

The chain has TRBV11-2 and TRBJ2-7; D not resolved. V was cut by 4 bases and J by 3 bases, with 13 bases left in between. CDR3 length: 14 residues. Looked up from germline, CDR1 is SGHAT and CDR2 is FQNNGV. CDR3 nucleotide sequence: TGTGCCAGCAGCTCAACCTCAAGCGACTACGAGCAGTACTTC. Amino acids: CASSSTSSDYEQYF. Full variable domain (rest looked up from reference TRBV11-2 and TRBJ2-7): EAGVAQSPRYKIIEKRQSVAFWCNPISGHATLYWYQQILGQGPKLLIQFQNNGVVDDSQLPKDRFSAERLKGVDSTLKIQPAKLEDSAVYLCASSSTSSDYEQYFGPGTRLTVT.

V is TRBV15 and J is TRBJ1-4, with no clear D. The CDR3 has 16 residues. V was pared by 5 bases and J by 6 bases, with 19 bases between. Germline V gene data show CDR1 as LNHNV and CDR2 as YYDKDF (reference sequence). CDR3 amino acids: CATSGQIRSADEKLFF. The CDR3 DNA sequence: TGTGCCACCAGCGGTCAAATTCGGTCTGCAGATGAAAAACTGTTTTTT.

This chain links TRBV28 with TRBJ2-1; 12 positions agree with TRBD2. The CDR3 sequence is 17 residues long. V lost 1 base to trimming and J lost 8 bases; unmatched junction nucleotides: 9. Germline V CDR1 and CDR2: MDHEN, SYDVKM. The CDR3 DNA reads TGTGCCAGCAGTTTATTCCCCCTAGCGGGAGGGCTCCATGAGCAGTTCTTC. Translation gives CASSLFPLAGGLHEQFF.